Sequencing of this T cell receptor (beta chain) was carried out in a study of T cells expressing NK-cell markers. This CDR3 is built from 15 residues. Germline V CDR1 and CDR2: SQVTM, ANQGSEA. Reanalyzing the 5' RACE reads, TCRdb keeps one entry per CDR3 protein, without DNA. The sample totals 300,000 or so distinct CDR3 sequences; its top ten clones hold 4% to 4.5%. The rearrangement uses TRBV29-1 and TRBJ2-1; TCRdb reports TRBD1, a call that lacks DNA to check it against. The TCR comes from a woman aged 18-70 years in good health. Specimen: blood T cells: a sorted CD56 or NKG2C T cell subset, CD4+ or CD8+ T cells, or bulk PBMC T cells (not recorded which). The CDR3 is CSVPKERGPVSEQFF.